This T cell receptor beta chain was obtained from a study of T cells after yellow fever vaccination. In the study overall: Libraries from low-cell-number fractions were prepared with the SMART-Seq v4 Ultra Low Input RNA kit.

The germline gives CDR1 SEHNR, CDR2 FQNEAQ (reference sequence). The CDR3 length is 17 residues. Trimming shortened V by 4 bases and J by 0 bases, and 16 bases separated the two germline ends. The study made its TCR cDNA through 5'RACE template switching. That step introduced a universal primer site along with UMIs. One entry per CDR3 protein results from TCRdb running MiXCR on the 5' RACE reads. The sample includes nearly 70,000 distinct CDR3 sequences, 6.5% seen only once; the top ten take about 40%. Specimen: CD8+ T cells sorted from PBMCs, collected around 45 days after the first yellow fever vaccination. The V gene is TRBV7-9, the J gene TRBJ2-4; weak D call: TRBD1 (6 bases). The clonotype was recovered from a man younger than 30 who received the YFV17D yellow fever vaccine. CDR3 region: CASSSTGLGIAKNIQYF. CDR3 nucleotide sequence: TGTGCCAGCAGCTCCACAGGGTTGGGGATAGCCAAAAACATTCAGTACTTC.